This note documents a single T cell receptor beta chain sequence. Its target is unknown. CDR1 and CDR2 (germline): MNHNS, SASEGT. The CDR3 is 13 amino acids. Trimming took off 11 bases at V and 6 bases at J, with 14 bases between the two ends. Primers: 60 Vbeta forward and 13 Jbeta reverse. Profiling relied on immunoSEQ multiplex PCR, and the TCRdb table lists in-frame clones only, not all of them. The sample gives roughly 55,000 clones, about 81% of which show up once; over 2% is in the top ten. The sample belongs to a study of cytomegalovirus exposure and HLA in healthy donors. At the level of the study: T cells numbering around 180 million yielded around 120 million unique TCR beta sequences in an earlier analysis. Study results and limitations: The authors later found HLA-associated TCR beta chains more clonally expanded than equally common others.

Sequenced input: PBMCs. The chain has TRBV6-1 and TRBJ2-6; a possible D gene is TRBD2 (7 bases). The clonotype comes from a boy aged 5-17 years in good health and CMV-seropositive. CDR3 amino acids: CAGEGEVANVLTF. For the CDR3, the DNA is TGTGCCGGGGAGGGGGAAGTGGCCAACGTCCTGACTTTC.